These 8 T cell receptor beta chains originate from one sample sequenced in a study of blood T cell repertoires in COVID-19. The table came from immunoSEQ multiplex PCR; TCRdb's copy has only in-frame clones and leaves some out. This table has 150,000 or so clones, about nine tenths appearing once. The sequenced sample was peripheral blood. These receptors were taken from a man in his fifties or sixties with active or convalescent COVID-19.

The CDR3 loop is CAQAMNTEAFF. The CDR3 DNA reads TGTGCCCAAGCGATGAACACTGAAGCTTTCTTT. This rearrangement joins TRBV30 to TRBJ1-1, with D uncertain. This CDR3 is built from 11 residues. The V end was cut by 8 bases, the J end by 0 bases, with 7 bases between. Germline lookup yields CDR1 GTSNPN and CDR2 SVGIG (reference sequence). Variable domain in full (rest from reference TRBV30 and TRBJ1-1): SQTIHQWPATLVQPVGSPLSLECTVEGTSNPNLYWYRQAAGRGLQLLFYSVGIGQISSEVPQNLSASRPQDRQFILSSKKLLLSDSGFYLCAQAMNTEAFFGQGTRLTVV.

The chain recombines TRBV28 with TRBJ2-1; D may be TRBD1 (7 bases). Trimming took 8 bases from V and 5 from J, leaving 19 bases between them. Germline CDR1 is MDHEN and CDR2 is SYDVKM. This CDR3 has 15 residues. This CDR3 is CASHFGGTVNNEQFF. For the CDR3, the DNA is TGTGCCAGCCATTTTGGGGGGACAGTTAACAATGAGCAGTTCTTC.

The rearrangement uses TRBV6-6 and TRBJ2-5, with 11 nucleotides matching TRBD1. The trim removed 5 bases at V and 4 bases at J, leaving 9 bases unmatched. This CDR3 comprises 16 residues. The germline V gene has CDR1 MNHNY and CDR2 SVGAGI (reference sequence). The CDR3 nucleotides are TGTGCCAGCAGTAACCGGGGGACAGGGGGATTAGAGACCCAGTACTTC. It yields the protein CASSNRGTGGLETQYF.

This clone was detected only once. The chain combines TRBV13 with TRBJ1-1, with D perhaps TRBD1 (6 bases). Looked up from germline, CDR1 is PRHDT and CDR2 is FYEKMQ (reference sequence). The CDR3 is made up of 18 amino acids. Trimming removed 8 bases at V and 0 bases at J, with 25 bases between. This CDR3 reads CASFFSWGRRDMNTEAFF. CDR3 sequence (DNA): TGTGCCAGCTTCTTCTCCTGGGGGAGAAGGGACATGAACACTGAAGCTTTCTTT.

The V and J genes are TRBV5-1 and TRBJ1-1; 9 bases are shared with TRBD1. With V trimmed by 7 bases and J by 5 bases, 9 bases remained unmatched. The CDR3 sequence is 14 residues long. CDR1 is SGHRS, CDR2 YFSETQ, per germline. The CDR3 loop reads CASGLKTGGTEAFF. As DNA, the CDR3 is TGCGCCAGCGGCCTAAAGACAGGGGGGACTGAAGCTTTCTTT.

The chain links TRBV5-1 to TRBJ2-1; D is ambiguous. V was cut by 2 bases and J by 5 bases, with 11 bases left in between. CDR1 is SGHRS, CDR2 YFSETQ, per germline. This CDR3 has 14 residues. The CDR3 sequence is CASSFGHRDNEQFF. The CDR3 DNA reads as TGCGCCAGCAGCTTCGGCCACAGAGACAATGAGCAGTTCTTC.

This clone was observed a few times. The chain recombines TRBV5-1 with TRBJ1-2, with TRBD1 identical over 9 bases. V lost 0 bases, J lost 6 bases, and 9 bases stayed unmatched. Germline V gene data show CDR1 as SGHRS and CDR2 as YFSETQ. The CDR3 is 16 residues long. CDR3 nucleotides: TGCGCCAGCAGCTTGGCGGAGATACAGGGGGCGAATGGCTACACCTTC. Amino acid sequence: CASSLAEIQGANGYTF.

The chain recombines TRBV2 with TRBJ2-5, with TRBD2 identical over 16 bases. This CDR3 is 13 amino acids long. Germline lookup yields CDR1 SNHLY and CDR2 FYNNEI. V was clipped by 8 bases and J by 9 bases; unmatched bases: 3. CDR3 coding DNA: TGTGCCAGCTGGGGGACTAGCGGGGGGGCCCAGTACTTC. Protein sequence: CASWGTSGGAQYF. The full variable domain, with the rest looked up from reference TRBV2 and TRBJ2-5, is EPEVTQTPSHQVTQMGQEVILRCVPISNHLYFYWYRQILGQKVEFLVSFYNNEISEKSEIFDDQFSVERPDGSNFTLKIRSTKLEDSAMYFCASWGTSGGAQYFGPGTRLLVL.